These 20 T cell receptor beta chains came from one sample sequenced in a study of T cell repertoires in cytomegalovirus infection (dated by TCRdb to the late 2010s). The treatment or condition label corresponds to: in vitro stimulation with specific CMV peptide epitopes to enrich CMV-specific T cells. The sample was run on an Illumina HiSeq 1500. TCRdb reran the public reads through fastp at Q25 and MiXCR, keeping productive beta chains. Each entry merges the rows of one CDR3 protein and shows their most common DNA and genes. The table for this sample lists about 890,000 distinct CDR3 sequences; less than 40% of them were counted only once. More than 12% of the sample is held by the ten biggest clonotypes. No antigen has been identified for these receptors. This specimen consisted of cultured CD8+ T cells from PBMCs, obtained from culture after CMV antigen stimulation. The origin of the receptors is a human donor in good health (CMV status not recorded). Some clones in this sample may be carry-over from other donors' samples.

This clonotype was counted a few times. The chain recombines TRBV27 with TRBJ2-5; 8 bases are shared with TRBD1. CDR1 and CDR2 from the germline V gene are MNHEY and SMNVEV (reference sequence). The CDR3 length is 13 residues. Trimming cost V 2 bases and J 9 bases; bases outside gene matches: 5. The DNA of the CDR3 is TGTGCCAGCAGTTTAATAGCGGACAGGGCCCAGTACTTC. Translated: CASSLIADRAQYF.

In its sample, this clonotype was seen many times. The chain uses TRBV7-2 and TRBJ2-7, with D perhaps assigned TRBD1 or TRBD2 (6 bases each). This CDR3 has 15 amino acids. The V end was cut by 4 bases, the J end by 3 bases, with 16 bases between. The germline V gene has CDR1 SGHTA and CDR2 FQGNSA. The CDR3 coding sequence is TGTGCCAGCAGCTGGGGGGTGGGGGCGGGCTACGAGCAGTACGTC. Amino acid sequence: CASSWGVGAGYEQYV.

The DNA of the CDR3 is TGTGCCAGCAGACTAGGAGGGGGCACCGGGGAGCTGTTTTTT. Translation gives CASRLGGGTGELFF. The chain links TRBV27 to TRBJ2-2, with D perhaps matching TRBD1 or TRBD2 (6 bases each). The CDR3 contains 14 residues. Per germline, CDR1 MNHEY and CDR2 SMNVEV (reference sequence). Trimming cost V 6 bases and J 4 bases, with 12 bases left between them.

This rearrangement joins TRBV6-6 to TRBJ1-5; no reliable D call. Germline assignment: CDR1 MNHNY and CDR2 SVGAGI (reference sequence). Trimming took 5 bases from V and 2 from J, leaving 10 bases between them. This CDR3 contains 14 residues. The CDR3 region is CASSGKVGNQPQHF. The CDR3 DNA is TGTGCCAGCAGTGGGAAGGTTGGCAATCAGCCCCAGCATTTT.

The sample holds a few counts of this clonotype. V usage is TRBV15 and J usage is TRBJ1-2; unclear D gene. The CDR3 totals 13 residues. V shed 5 bases and J shed 5 bases, with 12 bases lying between them. The germline CDR1 and CDR2 sequences are LNHNV and YYDKDF (reference sequence). The CDR3 here is CATSPGRRYGYTF. The CDR3 region has the DNA TGTGCCACCAGCCCAGGACGCCGATATGGCTACACCTTC.

The chain carries TRBV27 and TRBJ1-2; D gene ambiguous. CDR3 length equals 15 residues. The germline V gene encodes CDR1 MNHEY and CDR2 SMNVEV (reference sequence). Trimming took off 2 bases at V and 5 bases at J, with 15 bases between the two ends. This CDR3 is CASSLAGSLLYGYTF. The CDR3 DNA reads TGTGCCAGCAGTTTAGCCGGGTCCTTACTTTATGGCTACACCTTC.

V and J are TRBV14 and TRBJ1-1, with D uncertain. V was clipped by 2 bases and J by 5 bases, with 12 bases between them. CDR3 length: 14 amino acids. Germline CDR1 reads SGHDN; CDR2 reads FVKESK. The CDR3 is CASSQRSFGTEAFF. The CDR3, as DNA: TGTGCCAGCAGCCAACGGTCCTTTGGTACTGAAGCTTTCTTT.

This clonotype has just a few counts. DNA for the CDR3: TGTGCCAGCAGTAAACCCCCGGCGCTAGCGGGCTTTTACGAGCAGTACTTC. Translated: CASSKPPALAGFYEQYF. The rearrangement links TRBV27 to TRBJ2-7; 8 nucleotides line up with TRBD2. Losses at the gene ends were 5 bases for V and 4 bases for J; bases not matched to a gene: 16. CDR3 length: 17 residues. CDR1 is MNHEY, CDR2 SMNVEV, per germline (reference sequence).

The J gene is TRBJ1-1, the V gene TRBV11-2, with 7 positions matching TRBD1. Trimming at V came to 2 bases and at J to 0 bases, leaving 6 bases not matched to a gene. CDR3 length: 16 residues. From germline, CDR1 is SGHAT and CDR2 FQNNGV. The CDR3 nucleotides are TGTGCCAGCAGCTTACCCCGGACAGGAATGAACACTGAAGCTTTCTTT. It is translated as CASSLPRTGMNTEAFF. The variable domain in full, with the rest retrieved from reference TRBV11-2 and TRBJ1-1, is EAGVAQSPRYKIIEKRQSVAFWCNPISGHATLYWYQQILGQGPKLLIQFQNNGVVDDSQLPKDRFSAERLKGVDSTLKIQPAKLEDSAVYLCASSLPRTGMNTEAFFGQGTRLTVV.

This clonotype was seen a handful of times. The chain combines TRBV28 with TRBJ1-1; D call uncertain. V was pared by 2 bases and J by 4 bases, with 8 bases between. The germline V gene has CDR1 MDHEN and CDR2 SYDVKM. The CDR3 sequence is 13 residues long. The CDR3 region has the DNA TGTGCCAGCAGTTTAAGGCATTCCACTGAAGCTTTCTTT. It is translated as CASSLRHSTEAFF.

This clonotype was observed a handful of times. The CDR3 here is CASSSMSTGTEAFF. CDR3 sequence (DNA): TGTGCCAGCAGTTCTATGTCGACGGGTACTGAAGCTTTCTTT. The rearrangement uses TRBV6-2 or TRBV6-3 and TRBJ1-1; D gene uncertain. The CDR3 consists of 14 residues. V dropped 4 bases and J dropped 5 bases, with 14 bases sitting between them. Germline-derived CDR1 and CDR2 are MNHEY and SVGEGT.

The chain joins TRBV20-1 to TRBJ2-3; 14 positions match TRBD2. Unmatched junction bases numbered 11, after V lost 7 bases and J lost 2 bases. There are 17 residues in the CDR3. Looked up from germline, CDR1 is DFQATT and CDR2 is SNEGSKA (reference sequence). The CDR3, as DNA: TGCAGTGTTTCCGGGACTAGCGGGGGTACCAACACAGATACGCAGTATTTT. Its protein is CSVSGTSGGTNTDTQYF.

This clonotype has more than one count but fewer than ten. The V gene is TRBV7-9, the J gene TRBJ2-1; no clear D. This CDR3 is 11 amino acids long. V lost 10 bases and J 10 bases, leaving 14 bases between the germline ends. Germline values: CDR1 SEHNR, CDR2 FQNEAQ (reference sequence). The CDR3 region has the DNA TGTGCCACCTCCCTTTCTGGAGAGCAGTTCTTC. This encodes CATSLSGEQFF.

The rearrangement joins TRBV12-5 to TRBJ1-2; 8 bases line up with TRBD1. The CDR3 is made up of 14 amino acids. After removal of 6 bases from V and 6 bases from J, the junction contained 9 bases not matched to a gene. Germline-derived CDR1 and CDR2 are LGHNT and FRNRAP. As DNA, the CDR3 is TGTGCTAGTGGGCAAGACAGGGGTGTTGATGGCTACACCTTC. It is translated as CASGQDRGVDGYTF.

This clonotype was counted a few times. The rearrangement joins TRBV11-2 to TRBJ2-1, with 9 bases fitting TRBD2. Germline V CDR1 and CDR2: SGHAT, FQNNGV. This CDR3 has 16 residues. With V trimmed by 5 bases and J by 2 bases, 7 bases remained unmatched. CDR3 in amino acids: CASSGTSGPTYNEQFF. The CDR3 bases are TGTGCCAGCAGCGGTACTAGCGGGCCGACCTACAATGAGCAGTTCTTC.

This clonotype was recorded at least ten times. This sequence joins TRBV7-9 and TRBJ1-2, with 8 nucleotides matching TRBD1. J was trimmed by 8 bases and V by 6 bases; bases with no gene match: 8. Germline lookup yields CDR1 SEHNR and CDR2 FQNEAQ (reference sequence). CDR3 length: 13 residues. The DNA of the CDR3 is TGTGCCAGCAGTCTAGACAGGGGTGGAGGCTACACCTTC. Translated: CASSLDRGGGYTF. The full variable domain, in which reference TRBV7-9 and TRBJ1-2 provide the parts outside the CDR3, is DTGVSQNPRHKITKRGQNVTFRCDPISEHNRLYWYRQTLGQGPEFLTYFQNEAQLEKSRLLSDRFSAERPKGSFSTLEIQRTEQGDSAMYLCASSLDRGGGYTFGSGTRLTVV.

This clonotype was counted only a few times. The rearrangement uses TRBV20-1 and TRBJ2-1, with 13 nucleotides matching TRBD2. V dropped 0 bases and J dropped 3; count of bases not matched to a gene: 8. Germline V CDR1 and CDR2: DFQATT, SNEGSKA (reference sequence). The CDR3 covers 18 residues. The CDR3 nucleotides read TGCAGTGCTAGAGATGCACTAGCGGGGGGGAAAGGCTACAATGAGCAGTTCTTC. Translated: CSARDALAGGKGYNEQFF.

The chain joins TRBV5-8 to TRBJ1-2, with a possible D match to TRBD1 (6 bases). V lost 1 base and J 4 bases, leaving 11 bases between the germline ends. The CDR3 contains 14 residues. Germline V gene data show CDR1 as SGHTS and CDR2 as YDEGEE. The CDR3 bases are TGTGCCAGCAGCTTGTGGGGGGACATCTATGGCTACACCTTC. It is translated as CASSLWGDIYGYTF.

This chain links TRBV20-1 with TRBJ2-2, with D maybe TRBD2 (5 bases). Germline V lookup: CDR1 DFQATT, CDR2 SNEGSKA (reference sequence). The CDR3 is 11 residues long. V was trimmed by 3 bases and J by 9 bases, leaving 8 bases between them. The CDR3 DNA follows: TGCAGTGCTAGTAGAGGGAGGGAGCTGTTTTTT. This gives the protein CSASRGRELFF.

This chain joins TRBV7-9 and TRBJ1-5; D gene ambiguous. Trimming took off 2 bases at V and 3 bases at J, with 8 bases between the two ends. Germline lookup yields CDR1 SEHNR and CDR2 FQNEAQ (reference sequence). This CDR3 contains 14 residues. The DNA for the CDR3 is TGTGCCAGCAGCTTACCGACTGACAATCAGCCCCAGCATTTT. Encoded protein: CASSLPTDNQPQHF. Looking up the rest from reference TRBV7-9 and TRBJ1-5 gives the full variable domain: DTGVSQNPRHKITKRGQNVTFRCDPISEHNRLYWYRQTLGQGPEFLTYFQNEAQLEKSRLLSDRFSAERPKGSFSTLEIQRTEQGDSAMYLCASSLPTDNQPQHFGDGTRLSIL.